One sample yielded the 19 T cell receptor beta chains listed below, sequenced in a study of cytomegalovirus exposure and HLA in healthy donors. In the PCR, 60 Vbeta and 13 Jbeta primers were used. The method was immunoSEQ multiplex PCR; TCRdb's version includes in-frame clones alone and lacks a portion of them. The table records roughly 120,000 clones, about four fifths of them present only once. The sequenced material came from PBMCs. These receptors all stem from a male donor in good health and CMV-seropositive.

In DNA, the CDR3 is TGTGCCAGCAGCTTAGTTGCGGCGACGAACACCGGGGAGCTGTTTTTT. It specifies CASSLVAATNTGELFF. This rearrangement joins TRBV7-8 to TRBJ2-2; D remains unclear. The CDR3 spans 16 residues. V lost 1 base and J 0 bases, leaving 9 bases between the germline ends. In germline, CDR1 is SGHVS, CDR2 FQNEAQ.

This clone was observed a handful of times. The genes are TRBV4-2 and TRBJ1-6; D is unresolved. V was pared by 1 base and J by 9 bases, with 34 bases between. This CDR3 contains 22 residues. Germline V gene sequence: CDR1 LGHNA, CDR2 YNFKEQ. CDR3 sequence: CASSQGGSGGPRTYSRSSPLHF. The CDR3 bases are TGTGCCAGCAGCCAAGGAGGGAGTGGCGGGCCGCGGACGTATTCACGGAGTTCACCCCTCCACTTT.

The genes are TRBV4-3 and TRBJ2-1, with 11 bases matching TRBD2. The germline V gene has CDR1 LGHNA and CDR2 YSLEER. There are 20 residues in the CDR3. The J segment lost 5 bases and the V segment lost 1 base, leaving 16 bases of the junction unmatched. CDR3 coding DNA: TGCGCCAGCAGCCAAGTGATCCTAGCGGGAGGCCGAGGTATAGACAATGAGCAGTTCTTC. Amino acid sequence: CASSQVILAGGRGIDNEQFF.

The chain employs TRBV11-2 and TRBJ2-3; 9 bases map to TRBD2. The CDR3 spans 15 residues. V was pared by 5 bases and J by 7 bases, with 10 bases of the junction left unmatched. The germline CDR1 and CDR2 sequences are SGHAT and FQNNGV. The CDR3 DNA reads TGTGCCAGCAGCGGCCCGGGACTAGCCCGACATACGCAGTATTTT. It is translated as CASSGPGLARHTQYF. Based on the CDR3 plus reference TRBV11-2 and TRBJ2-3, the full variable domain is EAGVAQSPRYKIIEKRQSVAFWCNPISGHATLYWYQQILGQGPKLLIQFQNNGVVDDSQLPKDRFSAERLKGVDSTLKIQPAKLEDSAVYLCASSGPGLARHTQYFGPGTRLTVL.

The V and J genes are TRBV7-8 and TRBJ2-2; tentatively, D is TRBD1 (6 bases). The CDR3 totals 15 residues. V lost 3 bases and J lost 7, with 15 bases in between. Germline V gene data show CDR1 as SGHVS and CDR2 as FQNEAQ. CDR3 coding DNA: TGTGCCAGCAGCTTCTCCTACCGAGGGGGCGGGGAGCTGTTTTTT. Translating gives CASSFSYRGGGELFF.

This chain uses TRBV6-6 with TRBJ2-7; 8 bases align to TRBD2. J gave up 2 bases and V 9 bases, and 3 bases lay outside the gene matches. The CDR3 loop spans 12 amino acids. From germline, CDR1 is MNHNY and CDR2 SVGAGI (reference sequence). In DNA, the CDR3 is TGTGCCAGTGCGGGAGGTCCCTACGAGCAGTACTTC. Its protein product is CASAGGPYEQYF.

CDR3 nucleotide sequence: TGTGCCAGCAGCCAAGTATCTAGGCAGGGGGACAATGAGCAGTTCTTC. Residues: CASSQVSRQGDNEQFF. V gene TRBV4-2 combines with J gene TRBJ2-1, with 7 bases lining up with TRBD1. The CDR3 totals 16 residues. CDR1 is LGHNA, CDR2 YNFKEQ, per germline. J gave up 5 bases and V 1 base, and 8 bases lay outside the gene matches.

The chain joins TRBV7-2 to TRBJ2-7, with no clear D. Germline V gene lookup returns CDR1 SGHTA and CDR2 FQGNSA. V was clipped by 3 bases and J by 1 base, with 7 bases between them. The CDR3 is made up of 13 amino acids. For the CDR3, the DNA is TGTGCCAGCAGCTTCGTCTTTTCCTACGAGCAGTACTTC. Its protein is CASSFVFSYEQYF.

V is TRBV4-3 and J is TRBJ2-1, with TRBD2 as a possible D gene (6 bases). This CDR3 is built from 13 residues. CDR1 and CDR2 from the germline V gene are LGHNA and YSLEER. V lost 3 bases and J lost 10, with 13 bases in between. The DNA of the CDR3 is TGCGCCAGCAGCCAGGGTGAGAGCGGGGAGCAGTTCTTC. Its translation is CASSQGESGEQFF.

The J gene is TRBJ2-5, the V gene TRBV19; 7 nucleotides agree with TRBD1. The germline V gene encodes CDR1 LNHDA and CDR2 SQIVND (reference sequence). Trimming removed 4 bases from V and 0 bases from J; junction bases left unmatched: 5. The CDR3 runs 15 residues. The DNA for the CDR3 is TGTGCCAGTAGTAGTCCCGACAGGGACCAAGAGACCCAGTACTTC. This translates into CASSSPDRDQETQYF.

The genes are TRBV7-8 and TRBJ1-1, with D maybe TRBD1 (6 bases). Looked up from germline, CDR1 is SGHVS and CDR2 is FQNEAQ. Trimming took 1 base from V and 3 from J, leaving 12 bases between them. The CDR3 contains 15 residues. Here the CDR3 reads CASSLVGGGDTEAFF. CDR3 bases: TGTGCCAGCAGCTTAGTAGGGGGGGGAGACACTGAAGCTTTCTTT.

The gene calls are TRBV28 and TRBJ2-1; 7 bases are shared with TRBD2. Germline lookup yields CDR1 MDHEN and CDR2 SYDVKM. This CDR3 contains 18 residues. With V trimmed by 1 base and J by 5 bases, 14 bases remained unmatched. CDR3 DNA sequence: TGTGCCAGCAGTTTATACGCCGACGTGACTAGCTGGCACAATGAGCAGTTCTTC. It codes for CASSLYADVTSWHNEQFF.

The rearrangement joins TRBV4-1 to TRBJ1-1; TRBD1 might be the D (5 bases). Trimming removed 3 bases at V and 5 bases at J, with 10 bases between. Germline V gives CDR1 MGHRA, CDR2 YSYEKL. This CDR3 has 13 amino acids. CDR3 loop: CASSQGGNTEAFF. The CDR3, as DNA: TGCGCCAGCAGCCAGGGGGGGAATACTGAAGCTTTCTTT.

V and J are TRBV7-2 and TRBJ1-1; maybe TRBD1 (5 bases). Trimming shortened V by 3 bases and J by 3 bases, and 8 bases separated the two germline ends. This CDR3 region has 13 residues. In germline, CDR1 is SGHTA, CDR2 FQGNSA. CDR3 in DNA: TGTGCCAGCAGCTTCAGGGATGACACTGAAGCTTTCTTT. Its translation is CASSFRDDTEAFF.

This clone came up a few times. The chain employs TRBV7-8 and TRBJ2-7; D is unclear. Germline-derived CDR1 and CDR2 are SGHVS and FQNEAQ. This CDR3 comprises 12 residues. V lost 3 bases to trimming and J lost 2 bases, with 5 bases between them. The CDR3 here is CASSFSPYEQYF. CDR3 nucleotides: TGTGCCAGCAGCTTCTCCCCCTACGAGCAGTACTTC.

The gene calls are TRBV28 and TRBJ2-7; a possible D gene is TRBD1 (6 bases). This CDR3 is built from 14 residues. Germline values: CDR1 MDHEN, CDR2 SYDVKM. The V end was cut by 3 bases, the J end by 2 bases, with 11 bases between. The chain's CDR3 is CASSFTGTTYEQYF. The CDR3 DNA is TGTGCCAGCAGTTTTACGGGGACAACCTACGAGCAGTACTTC.

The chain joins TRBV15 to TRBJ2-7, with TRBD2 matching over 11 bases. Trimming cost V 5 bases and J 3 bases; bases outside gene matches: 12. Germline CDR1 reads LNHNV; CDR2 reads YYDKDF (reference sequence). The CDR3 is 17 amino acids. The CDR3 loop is CATSARSRLAGNYEQYF. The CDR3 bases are TGTGCCACCAGCGCTCGCTCTCGACTAGCGGGGAACTACGAGCAGTACTTC.

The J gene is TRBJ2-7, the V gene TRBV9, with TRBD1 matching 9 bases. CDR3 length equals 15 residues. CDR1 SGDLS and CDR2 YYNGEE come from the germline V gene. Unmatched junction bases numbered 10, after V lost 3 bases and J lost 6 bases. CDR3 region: CASSGRGTGFSEQYF. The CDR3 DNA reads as TGTGCCAGCAGCGGCCGGGGGACAGGGTTTTCCGAGCAGTACTTC.

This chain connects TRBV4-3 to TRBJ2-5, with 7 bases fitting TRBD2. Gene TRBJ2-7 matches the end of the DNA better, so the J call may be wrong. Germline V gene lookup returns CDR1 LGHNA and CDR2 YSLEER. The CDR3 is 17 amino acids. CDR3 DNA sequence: TGCGCCAGCAGCCAAGATTTGCGCCTAGCGGTAACCTACGAGCAGTACTTC. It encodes CASSQDLRLAVTYEQYF.